Following are 23 T cell receptor beta chains from one sample sequenced in a study of T-cell reconstitution after alpha-beta-depleted transplantation in children. Unique molecular identifiers were incorporated into the prepared TCRbeta library. TCRdb recomputed calls from the PCR reads with MiXCR, one row per CDR3 protein. The sample includes roughly 610,000 distinct CDR3 sequences, over 9.5% of them seen just once. The material was PBMCs from the stem cell graft donor, obtained from the stem cell graft. These receptor sequences come from a human donor who donated a stem cell graft to a child with acute myeloid leukemia.

This clonotype has a count of ten or more. The V gene is TRBV12-3 or TRBV12-4, the J gene TRBJ2-5; D may be TRBD1 (6 bases). The CDR3 is 14 residues long. Trimming cost V 6 bases and J 1 base, with 12 bases left between them. Written as DNA, the CDR3 is TGTGCCAGCAGCCCTACGGACAGCCAAGAGACCCAGTACTTC. It specifies CASSPTDSQETQYF.

The chain combines TRBV7-2 with TRBJ2-4; no clear D. Trimming pared 0 bases from V and 2 bases from J, leaving 5 bases between. The CDR3 runs to 14 residues. CDR1 is SGHTA, CDR2 FQGNSA, per germline. The CDR3 nucleotides are TGTGCCAGCAGCTTAGCCACGACCAAAAACATTCAGTACTTC. Its translation is CASSLATTKNIQYF.

In this sample, this clonotype turned up many times. V and J are TRBV29-1 and TRBJ2-7, with D possibly matching TRBD1 (8 bases). The CDR3 sequence is 14 residues long. The V gene's germline CDR1 is SQVTM and CDR2 ANQGSEA. V was pared by 7 bases and J by 0 bases, with 16 bases between. The CDR3, as DNA: TGCAGCGCCGCGGGGGACAGGAGCTCCTACGAGCAGTACTTC. This encodes CSAAGDRSSYEQYF.

The J gene is TRBJ2-1, the V gene TRBV5-1; tentative D call: TRBD2 (5 bases). V was clipped by 6 bases and J by 1 base, with 14 bases between them. Germline loops: CDR1 SGHRS, CDR2 YFSETQ. The CDR3 has 15 residues. CDR3 DNA sequence: TGCGCCAGCACCCCGACTACTCAATCCTACAATGAGCAGTTCTTC. This translates into CASTPTTQSYNEQFF.

This clonotype was detected only a few times. The rearrangement uses TRBV7-8 and TRBJ1-1; no clear D gene. Germline V gives CDR1 SGHVS, CDR2 FQNEAQ. The CDR3 contains 14 residues. V lost 7 bases and J 0 bases, leaving 12 bases between the germline ends. The CDR3 is CASTNDRMNTEAFF. The CDR3 bases are TGTGCCAGCACCAACGATCGGATGAACACTGAAGCTTTCTTT.

This clonotype has only a few counts. The CDR3 DNA reads as TGTGCCAGCAGCTTTCCGGGACAGGGAATGGGCTACACCTTC. Translated, it gives CASSFPGQGMGYTF. The chain is built from TRBV7-9 and TRBJ1-2, with 9 bases lining up with TRBD1. CDR3 length: 14 residues. The germline V gene has CDR1 SEHNR and CDR2 FQNEAQ (reference sequence). With 3 bases clipped from V and 8 bases from J, the junction kept 7 bases outside the gene matches.

This clonotype was counted a few times. V usage is TRBV6-1 and J usage is TRBJ1-5, with D possibly being TRBD1 (6 bases). The CDR3 contains 16 residues. Germline values: CDR1 MNHNS, CDR2 SASEGT. V lost 7 bases to trimming and J lost 1 base, with 17 bases between them. As DNA, the CDR3 is TGTGCCAGCACCCACAGGGAACCTTGGAGCAATCAGCCCCAGCATTTT. Translating it yields CASTHREPWSNQPQHF.

The chain links TRBV20-1 to TRBJ2-3; 8 positions agree with TRBD1. The V gene's germline CDR1 is DFQATT and CDR2 SNEGSKA (reference sequence). The CDR3 loop spans 13 amino acids. The V segment lost 2 bases and the J segment 6 bases; nucleotides outside the gene matches: 4. CDR3 bases: TGCAGTGCTAGACAGGGGGCATTCGATACGCAGTATTTT. This codes for CSARQGAFDTQYF.

This clonotype came up a few times. The V and J genes are TRBV6-5 and TRBJ2-2, with a weak D call TRBD1 (5 bases). The CDR3 spans 14 residues. The V and J ends lost 6 bases and 4 bases respectively, with 12 bases between them. From germline, CDR1 is MNHEY and CDR2 SVGAGI. The CDR3 nucleotides read TGTGCCAGCAGGCAGGGAAGTGGCACCGGGGAGCTGTTTTTT. The encoded protein is CASRQGSGTGELFF.

The CDR3, as DNA: TGTGCCAGCAGCCAAGTGGGAGCAGGTAGCACAGATACGCAGTATTTT. Its translation is CASSQVGAGSTDTQYF. The chain couples TRBV4-2 to TRBJ2-3; TRBD2 is a possible D gene (5 bases). Germline lookup yields CDR1 LGHNA and CDR2 YNFKEQ. The CDR3 has 16 amino acids. With 1 base removed from V and 0 bases from J, the gap between germline ends came to 11 bases.

This sequence joins TRBV3-1 and TRBJ2-1; D unresolved. The germline V gene encodes CDR1 LGHDT and CDR2 YNNKEL (reference sequence). V lost 0 bases, J lost 6 bases, and 18 bases lay in between. The CDR3 consists of 17 residues. The CDR3 DNA reads TGTGCCAGCAGCCAAGATAAAACCATCGTAAAGGGCAATGAGCAGTTCTTC. This gives the protein CASSQDKTIVKGNEQFF.

The chain couples TRBV6-5 to TRBJ2-7, with D tentatively TRBD1 (9 bases). CDR1 and CDR2 (germline): MNHEY, SVGAGI. V was pared by 2 bases and J by 5 bases, with 25 bases between. The CDR3 sequence is 18 residues long. The CDR3 DNA reads as TGTGCCAGCAGTTACGCGGGGGGCCGCACAGGGGGCATCGACGAGCAGTACTTC. This codes for CASSYAGGRTGGIDEQYF.

This clonotype has more than one count but fewer than ten. The chain carries TRBV20-1 and TRBJ1-2; perhaps TRBD1 as D (6 bases). The CDR3 loop spans 15 amino acids. The ends were cut back, 6 bases at V and 0 bases at J, with 17 bases in the middle. Germline values: CDR1 DFQATT, CDR2 SNEGSKA (reference sequence). For the CDR3, the DNA is TGCAGTGCCGTTAGAGCAGGGGATACTAACTATGGCTACACCTTC. Residues: CSAVRAGDTNYGYTF.

Of note for this clonotype: This likely comes from a read error, as the CDR3 has no conserved phenylalanine or tryptophan at its end. V is TRBV28 and J is TRBJ2-7, with D perhaps matching TRBD1 (6 bases). Germline CDR1 reads MDHEN; CDR2 reads SYDVKM. Trimming cost V 7 bases and J 6 bases, with 22 bases left between them. This CDR3 has 15 residues. This CDR3 is CASISGRGSGSEQYY. The DNA for the CDR3 is TGTGCCAGCATTTCCGGCAGGGGAAGTGGGAGCGAGCAGTACTAC.

A few counts support this clonotype. This chain uses TRBV19 with TRBJ1-2; maybe TRBD1 (5 bases). The CDR3 consists of 14 residues. Germline-derived CDR1 and CDR2 are LNHDA and SQIVND (reference sequence). V lost 3 bases and J lost 6, with 14 bases in between. The CDR3 DNA follows: TGTGCCAGTAGTATGGATTGGCAGGGTCATGGCTACACCTTC. It codes for CASSMDWQGHGYTF.

This clonotype was recorded a few times. This chain connects TRBV2 to TRBJ2-7; 12 nucleotides line up with TRBD2. The V and J ends lost 6 bases and 4 bases, in that order; junction bases with no gene match: 4. Germline V gives CDR1 SNHLY, CDR2 FYNNEI. The CDR3 is 14 amino acids. DNA for the CDR3: TGTGCCAGCAGCGGACTAGCGGGAAGGTACGAGCAGTACTTC. Amino acid sequence: CASSGLAGRYEQYF.

This clonotype was detected ten times or more. The chain carries TRBV20-1 and TRBJ1-1, with 12 positions matching TRBD1. Unmatched junction bases numbered 8, after V lost 6 bases and J lost 0 bases. This CDR3 has 16 amino acids. Germline loops: CDR1 DFQATT, CDR2 SNEGSKA (reference sequence). CDR3 region: CSARGTGGRMNTEAFF. CDR3 nucleotide sequence: TGCAGTGCCAGGGGGACAGGGGGCAGAATGAACACTGAAGCTTTCTTT.

This sequence joins TRBV4-3 and TRBJ2-3, with D perhaps matching TRBD2 (5 bases). V was cut by 0 bases and J by 2 bases, with 15 bases left in between. The CDR3 totals 17 residues. Germline loops: CDR1 LGHNA, CDR2 YSLEER. The CDR3 sequence is CASSQDQASGFTDTQYF. The CDR3, as DNA: TGCGCCAGCAGCCAAGATCAGGCCAGCGGTTTCACAGATACGCAGTATTTT.

This clonotype was found many times. This chain joins TRBV29-1 and TRBJ2-5; D call uncertain. Germline lookup yields CDR1 SQVTM and CDR2 ANQGSEA. The CDR3 contains 10 residues. Trimming pared 7 bases from V and 3 bases from J, leaving 6 bases between. The CDR3 DNA reads TGCAGCGCCGAGGAAGAGACCCAGTACTTC. Its translation: CSAEEETQYF. Filled out from reference TRBV29-1 and TRBJ2-5, the complete variable domain reads SAVISQKPSRDICQRGTSLTIQCQVDSQVTMMFWYRQQPGQSLTLIATANQGSEATYESGFVIDKFPISRPNLTFSTLTVSNMSPEDSSIYLCSAEEETQYFGPGTRLLVL.

The gene calls are TRBV30 and TRBJ2-2; no clear D. There are 13 residues in the CDR3. V gave up 1 base and J gave up 4 bases, with 7 bases separating them. From germline, CDR1 is GTSNPN and CDR2 SVGIG (reference sequence). CDR3 in DNA: TGTGCCTGGAGTGCAGGATTCACCGGGGAGCTGTTTTTT. This translates into CAWSAGFTGELFF. The whole variable domain, filled in from reference TRBV30 and TRBJ2-2, reads SQTIHQWPATLVQPVGSPLSLECTVEGTSNPNLYWYRQAAGRGLQLLFYSVGIGQISSEVPQNLSASRPQDRQFILSSKKLLLSDSGFYLCAWSAGFTGELFFGEGSRLTVL.

This chain uses TRBV20-1 with TRBJ2-7, with 7 nucleotides matching TRBD2. There are 16 residues in the CDR3. V lost 6 bases, J lost 9 bases, and 23 bases stayed unmatched. Germline assignment: CDR1 DFQATT and CDR2 SNEGSKA (reference sequence). CDR3 sequence: CSAPMGLLAPQSPQYF. For the CDR3, the DNA is TGCAGTGCCCCAATGGGGCTACTAGCGCCTCAATCCCCGCAGTACTTC.

This clonotype was found a few times. V and J are TRBV4-2 and TRBJ2-7, with D perhaps matching TRBD2 (6 bases). V was clipped by 4 bases and J by 3 bases, with 13 bases between them. The CDR3 contains 14 residues. Germline CDR1 and CDR2: LGHNA and YNFKEQ. The CDR3 DNA reads as TGTGCCAGCAGCCGAGCACTAGCAGGCTACGAGCAGTACTTC. Its translation is CASSRALAGYEQYF.

This clonotype has just a few counts. This chain links TRBV5-6 with TRBJ2-1; TRBD2 aligns across 10 bases. The germline CDR1 and CDR2 sequences are SGHDT and YYEEEE. The CDR3 totals 18 residues. V trimming: 0 bases; J trimming: 5 bases; junction bases outside the gene matches: 11. CDR3 nucleotides: TGTGCCAGCAGCTTGGGGTGGATAAGGACTAGCGGAGACAATGAGCAGTTCTTC. This translates into CASSLGWIRTSGDNEQFF.